These 16 T cell receptor beta chains originate from one sample sequenced in a study of response to subunit inactivated influenza vaccine. A single record per CDR3 protein comes from TCRdb applying MiXCR to the RT-PCR reads. Here the sample spans approximately 700,000 distinct CDR3 sequences, approximately 15% being singletons. The sample in question was PBMCs from blood, obtained roughly 2 weeks before vaccination. These receptor sequences come from a man over 45 who received an inactivated influenza vaccine.

The CDR3 DNA is TGTGCCAGCAGTTTAGCGGCGGAATCCAGGGCCTATGGCTACACCTTC. The encoded protein is CASSLAAESRAYGYTF. The chain combines TRBV12-3 or TRBV12-4 with TRBJ1-2; D may be TRBD1 (5 bases). The ends were cut back, 0 bases at V and 4 bases at J, with 15 bases in the middle. This CDR3 is 16 amino acids long.

The table lists this clonotype with a few counts. CDR3 sequence (DNA): TGTGCCAGCAGCCGACCGCAAACAGATACGCAGTATTTT. This encodes CASSRPQTDTQYF. This chain joins TRBV27 and TRBJ2-3; D gene uncertain. Trimming shortened V by 6 bases and J by 3 bases, and 10 bases separated the two germline ends. The CDR3 is 13 residues long. Per the germline V gene, CDR1 is MNHEY and CDR2 is SMNVEV (reference sequence).

This clonotype occurred many times. The chain is built from TRBV20-1 and TRBJ1-6; D remains unclear. Germline V gene data show CDR1 as DFQATT and CDR2 as SNEGSKA (reference sequence). The CDR3 has 12 amino acids. V was pared by 0 bases and J by 9 bases, with 6 bases between. DNA for the CDR3: TGCAGTGCTAGAGATTTGGGTTCACCCCTCCACTTT. It specifies CSARDLGSPLHF.

The chain uses TRBV6-1 and TRBJ1-1; the match to TRBD1 covers 7 bases. CDR1 MNHNS and CDR2 SASEGT come from the germline V gene. The ends lost 6 bases at V and 5 bases at J; junction bases unmatched: 9. The CDR3 contains 14 residues. CDR3 DNA: TGTGCCAGCAGGAGCGGGCAGGGACAGACTGAAGCTTTCTTT. Protein product: CASRSGQGQTEAFF.

The chain is built from TRBV15 and TRBJ2-2; D is unresolved. The CDR3 length is 15 residues. Germline V gene data show CDR1 as LNHNV and CDR2 as YYDKDF (reference sequence). V lost 6 bases to trimming and J lost 0 bases, with 11 bases between them. CDR3 region: CATSLAVTNTGELFF. The CDR3, as DNA: TGTGCCACCAGTTTAGCCGTGACGAACACCGGGGAGCTGTTTTTT.

The chain has TRBV20-1 and TRBJ1-3, with D unclear. The germline CDR1 and CDR2 sequences are DFQATT and SNEGSKA (reference sequence). This CDR3 is 15 amino acids long. Trimming shortened V by 3 bases and J by 2 bases, and 14 bases separated the two germline ends. In nucleotides, the CDR3 is TGCAGTGCTAGTGGGCGATCGGCTGCTGGAAACACCATATATTTT. Protein product: CSASGRSAAGNTIYF.

The genes are TRBV30 and TRBJ2-1; no clear D gene. This CDR3 spans 12 amino acids. Deletions cut 4 bases from V and 2 bases from J, with 6 bases between. CDR1 is GTSNPN and CDR2 is SVGIG in the germline V gene (reference sequence). In nucleotides, the CDR3 is TGTGCCTGGACGTTAACCTACAATGAGCAGTTCTTC. Translating gives CAWTLTYNEQFF. Looking up the rest from reference TRBV30 and TRBJ2-1 gives the full variable domain: SQTIHQWPATLVQPVGSPLSLECTVEGTSNPNLYWYRQAAGRGLQLLFYSVGIGQISSEVPQNLSASRPQDRQFILSSKKLLLSDSGFYLCAWTLTYNEQFFGPGTRLTVL.

This clonotype has a count of ten or more. The chain employs TRBV29-1 and TRBJ2-3; no firm D call. Trimming removed 4 bases at V and 6 bases at J, with 11 bases between. The CDR3 spans 12 residues. Germline V gene lookup returns CDR1 SQVTM and CDR2 ANQGSEA. This chain's CDR3 is CSVVVGGDTQYF. CDR3 DNA sequence: TGCAGCGTTGTTGTGGGCGGCGATACGCAGTATTTT.

The table lists this clonotype with many counts. The chain joins TRBV20-1 to TRBJ2-5; D ambiguous. V was pared by 0 bases and J by 1 base, with 6 bases between. Germline-derived CDR1 and CDR2 are DFQATT and SNEGSKA (reference sequence). The CDR3 spans 13 residues. The CDR3 reads CSARDWPQETQYF. CDR3 sequence (DNA): TGCAGTGCTAGAGACTGGCCCCAAGAGACCCAGTACTTC.

This clonotype was counted ten times or more. The chain employs TRBV7-3 and TRBJ2-3; D unclear. Germline CDR1 is SGHTA and CDR2 is FQGTGA. CDR3 length: 13 residues. Trimming cost V 0 bases and J 5 bases, with 6 bases left between them. The CDR3 loop is CASSLTRLDTQYF. CDR3 bases: TGTGCCAGCAGCTTAACACGGTTAGATACGCAGTATTTT.

This clonotype was observed a handful of times. This rearrangement joins TRBV3-1 to TRBJ2-3; D is unresolved. The CDR3 is 14 residues long. The V end was cut by 3 bases, the J end by 8 bases, with 15 bases between. Germline V CDR1 and CDR2: LGHDT, YNNKEL (reference sequence). CDR3 amino acids: CASSHQRDSRTQYF. The DNA for the CDR3 is TGTGCCAGCAGCCACCAAAGAGACTCACGTACGCAGTATTTT.

V usage is TRBV29-1 and J usage is TRBJ1-2; D may be TRBD1 (6 bases). The germline V gene encodes CDR1 SQVTM and CDR2 ANQGSEA. The length of the CDR3 is 12 residues. V was clipped by 7 bases and J by 12 bases, with 21 bases between them. CDR3 DNA: TGCAGCGGCGACACGGTGGCCGAGGGGGACACCTTC. It codes for CSGDTVAEGDTF.

This clonotype has at least ten counts. This chain joins TRBV24-1 and TRBJ2-7; TRBD1 aligns across 7 bases. Germline assignment: CDR1 KGHDR and CDR2 SFDVKD. This CDR3 region has 13 residues. The trim removed 6 bases at V and 3 bases at J, leaving 4 bases unmatched. The CDR3 sequence is CATSLAGGYEQYF. Here the CDR3 DNA reads TGTGCCACCAGTTTGGCAGGGGGCTACGAGCAGTACTTC.

The rearrangement joins TRBV27 to TRBJ1-6; 8 bases line up with TRBD1. CDR3 length: 15 amino acids. Germline loops: CDR1 MNHEY, CDR2 SMNVEV (reference sequence). Trimming cost V 5 bases and J 9 bases; bases outside gene matches: 9. This CDR3 is CASSPGTGMSSPLHF. In DNA, the CDR3 is TGTGCCAGCAGTCCGGGGACAGGAATGAGTTCACCCCTCCACTTT.

This clonotype showed up many times. V usage is TRBV12-3 or TRBV12-4 and J usage is TRBJ1-5; 7 bases line up with TRBD1. Trimming at V came to 7 bases and at J to 5 bases, leaving 8 bases not matched to a gene. The CDR3 has 14 amino acids. This CDR3 reads CASTRAGGYQPQHF. CDR3 in DNA: TGTGCCAGCACCAGGGCAGGGGGTTATCAGCCCCAGCATTTT.

This clonotype was seen a handful of times. V gene TRBV5-1 combines with J gene TRBJ2-2; 15 positions agree with TRBD2. CDR1 and CDR2 from the germline V gene are SGHRS and YFSETQ. The CDR3 sequence is 18 residues long. V lost 3 bases, J lost 4 bases, and 7 bases stayed unmatched. The CDR3 reads CASSWPGTSGRSTGELFF. In DNA form, the CDR3 reads TGCGCCAGCAGCTGGCCCGGGACTAGCGGGAGGAGCACCGGGGAGCTGTTTTTT.